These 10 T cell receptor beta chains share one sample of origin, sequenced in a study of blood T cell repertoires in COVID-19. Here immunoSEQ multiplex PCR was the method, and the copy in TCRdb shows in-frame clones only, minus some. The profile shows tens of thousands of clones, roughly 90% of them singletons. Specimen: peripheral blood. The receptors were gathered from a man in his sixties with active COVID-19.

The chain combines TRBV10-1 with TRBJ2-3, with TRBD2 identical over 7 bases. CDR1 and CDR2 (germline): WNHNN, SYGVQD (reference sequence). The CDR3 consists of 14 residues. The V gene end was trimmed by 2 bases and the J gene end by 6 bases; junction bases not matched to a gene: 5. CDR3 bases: TGCGCCAGCAGTGAGGCGGGAGCGGCGGATACGCAGTATTTT. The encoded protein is CASSEAGAADTQYF.

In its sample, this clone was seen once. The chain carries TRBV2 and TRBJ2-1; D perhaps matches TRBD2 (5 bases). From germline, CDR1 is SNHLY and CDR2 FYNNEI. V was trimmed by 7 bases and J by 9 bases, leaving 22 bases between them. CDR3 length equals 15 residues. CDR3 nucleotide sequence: TGTGCCAGCAATGGAGGAAGGGAGAAAGGAGCTGAGCAGTTCTTC. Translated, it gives CASNGGREKGAEQFF.

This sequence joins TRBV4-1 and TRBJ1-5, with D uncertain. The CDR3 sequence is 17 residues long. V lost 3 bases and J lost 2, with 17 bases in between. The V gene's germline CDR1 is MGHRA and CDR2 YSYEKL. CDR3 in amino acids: CASSHTTLRGGNQPQHF. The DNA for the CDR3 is TGCGCCAGCAGCCATACGACTCTCCGGGGTGGCAATCAGCCCCAGCATTTT.

The CDR3 sequence: CASSPLGGTDTQYF. In DNA form, the CDR3 reads TGTGCCAGCAGCCCCCTGGGAGGAACAGATACGCAGTATTTT. The chain employs TRBV11-2 and TRBJ2-3; a possible D gene is TRBD2 (6 bases). Germline CDR1 SGHAT, CDR2 FQNNGV. This CDR3 is built from 14 residues. V was clipped by 5 bases and J by 3 bases, with 12 bases between them.

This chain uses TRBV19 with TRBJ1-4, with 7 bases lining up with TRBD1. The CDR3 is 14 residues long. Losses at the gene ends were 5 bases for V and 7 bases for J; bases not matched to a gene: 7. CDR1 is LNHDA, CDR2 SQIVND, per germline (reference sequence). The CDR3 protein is CASSYRGGGEKLFF. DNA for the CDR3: TGTGCCAGTAGTTACAGGGGAGGCGGTGAAAAACTGTTTTTT. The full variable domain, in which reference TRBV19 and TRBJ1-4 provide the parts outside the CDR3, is DGGITQSPKYLFRKEGQNVTLSCEQNLNHDAMYWYRQDPGQGLRLIYYSQIVNDFQKGDIAEGYSVSREKKESFPLTVTSAQKNPTAFYLCASSYRGGGEKLFFGSGTQLSVL.

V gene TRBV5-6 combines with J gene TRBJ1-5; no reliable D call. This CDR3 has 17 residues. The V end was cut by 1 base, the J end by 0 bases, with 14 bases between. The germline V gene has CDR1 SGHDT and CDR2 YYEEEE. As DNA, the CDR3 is TGTGCCAGCAGCTTGACCCGAAAGGACTATAGCAATCAGCCCCAGCATTTT. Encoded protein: CASSLTRKDYSNQPQHF.

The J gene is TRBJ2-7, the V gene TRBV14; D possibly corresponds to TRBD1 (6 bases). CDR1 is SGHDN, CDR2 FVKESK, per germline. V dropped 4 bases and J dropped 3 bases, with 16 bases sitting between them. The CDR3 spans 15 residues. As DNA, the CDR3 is TGTGCCAGCAGCCTCCCTGGGCAGGGGAACTACGAGCAGTACTTC. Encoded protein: CASSLPGQGNYEQYF. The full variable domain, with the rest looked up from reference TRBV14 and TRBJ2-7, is EAGVTQFPSHSVIEKGQTVTLRCDPISGHDNLYWYRRVMGKEIKFLLHFVKESKQDESGMPNNRFLAERTGGTYSTLKVQPAELEDSGVYFCASSLPGQGNYEQYFGPGTRLTVT.

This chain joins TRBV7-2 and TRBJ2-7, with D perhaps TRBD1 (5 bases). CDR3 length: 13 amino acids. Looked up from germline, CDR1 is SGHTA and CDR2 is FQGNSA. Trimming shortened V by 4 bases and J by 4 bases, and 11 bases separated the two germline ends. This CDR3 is CASSSPTEYEQYF. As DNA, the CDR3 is TGTGCCAGCAGCTCCCCGACAGAGTACGAGCAGTACTTC. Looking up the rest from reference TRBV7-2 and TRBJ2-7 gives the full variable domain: GAGVSQSPSNKVTEKGKDVELRCDPISGHTALYWYRQSLGQGLEFLIYFQGNSAPDKSGLPSDRFSAERTGGSVSTLTIQRTQQEDSAVYLCASSSPTEYEQYFGPGTRLTVT.

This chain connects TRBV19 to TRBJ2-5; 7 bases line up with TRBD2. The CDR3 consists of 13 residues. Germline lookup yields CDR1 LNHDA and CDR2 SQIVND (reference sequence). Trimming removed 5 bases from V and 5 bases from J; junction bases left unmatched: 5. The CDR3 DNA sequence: TGTGCCAGTAGTGGCGTGGGGGGGGAGACCCAGTACTTC. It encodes CASSGVGGETQYF.

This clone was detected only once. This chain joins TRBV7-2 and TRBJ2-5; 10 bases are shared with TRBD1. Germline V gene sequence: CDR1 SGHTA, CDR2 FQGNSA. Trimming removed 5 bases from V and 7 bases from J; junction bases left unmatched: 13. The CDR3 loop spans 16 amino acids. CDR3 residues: CASSPVGQGIVGTQYF. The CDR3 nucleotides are TGTGCCAGCAGCCCCGTGGGACAGGGGATCGTAGGGACCCAGTACTTC.